This is a list of T cell receptor beta chains from one sample in a study of blood T cell repertoires in COVID-19. Profiling relied on immunoSEQ multiplex PCR, and the TCRdb table lists in-frame clones only, not all of them. The table has around 160,000 clones, approximately 85% seen once. The sequenced sample consisted of peripheral blood. The receptor source for this set is a woman aged 55-69 years with COVID-19, enrolled during active disease. Each CDR3 is given with its conserved first and last residue. Fields, in order: CDR3 protein, CDR3 DNA, V gene, clone size, D gene, J gene. The D gene is left open where the match is weak. Not every row has a clone size; where given, it reads once, few, many or a size class.

CASSLGLAGASEQYF	TGTGCCAGCAGCTTGGGACTAGCGGGGGCGTCCGAGCAGTACTTC	TRBV7-2	NA	TRBD2	TRBJ2-7
CASSFHQYF	TGTGCCAGCAGTTTTCACCAGTACTTC	TRBV27	NA	NA	TRBJ2-5
CASSSSNEQFF	TGTGCCAGCAGTAGTAGTAATGAGCAGTTCTTC	TRBV12-3/TRBV12-4	NA	NA	TRBJ2-1
CASSAGEGGQPQHF	TGTGCCAGCAGCGCGGGGGAGGGGGGACAGCCCCAGCATTTT	TRBV5-8	NA	NA	TRBJ1-5
CATSEPGVSYGYTF	TGTGCCACCAGTGAGCCAGGGGTTAGCTATGGCTACACCTTC	TRBV24-1	NA	NA	TRBJ1-2
CASSTGTTGEQFF	TGTGCCAGCAGCACCGGGACTACCGGGGAGCAGTTCTTC	TRBV13	NA	TRBD2	TRBJ2-1
CTSSPLASGGNTQETQYF	TGCACCAGCAGCCCCTTGGCCAGCGGGGGTAATACACAAGAGACCCAGTACTTC	TRBV1	NA	NA	TRBJ2-5
CASSLNWASSYEQYF	TGTGCCAGCAGCTTGAACTGGGCCTCCTCCTACGAGCAGTACTTC	TRBV5-6	once	NA	TRBJ2-7
CASSPGINRGSKNEQYF	TGTGCCAGCAGCCCTGGGATAAACAGGGGGTCAAAAAACGAGCAGTACTTC	TRBV9	NA	TRBD1	TRBJ2-7
CASSDRDSGYGYTF	TGTGCCAGCAGCGACAGGGACTCCGGCTATGGCTACACCTTC	TRBV6-5	NA	TRBD1	TRBJ1-2
CASSGWAGTGQETQYF	TGTGCCAGTAGTGGATGGGCCGGGACAGGGCAAGAGACCCAGTACTTC	TRBV19	once	TRBD1	TRBJ2-5
CASSPMSGGGYGYTF	TGTGCCAGCTCACCGATGTCGGGGGGCGGCTATGGCTACACCTTC	TRBV18	NA	NA	TRBJ1-2
CASSTPGQDFSSYNSPLHF	TGTGCCAGTAGTACCCCCGGACAGGACTTCAGCTCCTATAATTCACCCCTCCACTTT	TRBV19	NA	TRBD1	TRBJ1-6
CASSVALAGGMNEQFF	TGTGCCAGCAGCGTAGCTTTAGCGGGGGGAATGAATGAGCAGTTCTTC	TRBV9	NA	TRBD2	TRBJ2-1
CASSEDFIGQGATGELFF	TGTGCCAGCAGTGAGGACTTCATCGGACAGGGGGCAACCGGGGAGCTGTTTTTT	TRBV2	NA	TRBD1	TRBJ2-2
CASSLTGTSGEETQYF	TGTGCCAGCAGCCTTACCGGGACTAGCGGGGAAGAGACCCAGTACTTC	TRBV4-2	NA	TRBD2	TRBJ2-5
CASRVGQSNQPQHF	TGTGCCAGCAGAGTGGGACAGAGCAATCAGCCCCAGCATTTT	TRBV6-5	once	TRBD1	TRBJ1-5
CAITNREGTEAFF	TGTGCCATCACCAACAGGGAGGGCACTGAAGCTTTCTTT	TRBV10-3	NA	NA	TRBJ1-1
CASSPGQGSSYEQYF	TGTGCCAGCAGCCCTGGACAGGGGAGCTCCTACGAGCAGTACTTC	TRBV7-2	once	TRBD1	TRBJ2-7
CASSQAGQGVPLHF	TGCGCCAGCAGCCAGGCGGGACAGGGGGTCCCCCTCCACTTT	TRBV5-1	NA	TRBD1	TRBJ1-6
CASSPTGGATGELFF	TGTGCCAGCAGCCCAACGGGGGGGGCCACCGGGGAGCTGTTTTTT	TRBV7-2	NA	TRBD2	TRBJ2-2
CASRLAGGFNEQFF	TGTGCCAGCAGACTAGCGGGGGGTTTCAATGAGCAGTTCTTC	TRBV7-2	NA	TRBD2	TRBJ2-1
CASSLNGGDHTGELFF	TGTGCCAGCAGCTTAAACGGGGGGGACCACACCGGGGAGCTGTTTTTT	TRBV7-3	NA	TRBD2	TRBJ2-2